This note documents a single T cell receptor (beta chain) sequence. Alongside a J-beta primer mix, a sample-barcoded 5' primer served in a second PCR lasting roughly 6 to 11 cycles. TCRdb processed the 5' RACE reads anew with MiXCR; each CDR3 protein has one entry. The sample has approximately 580,000 distinct CDR3 sequences; around 24% are singletons. This sample is part of a study of blood T cells in healthy people across ages. Germline loops: CDR1 LGHNA, CDR2 YNFKEQ. The CDR3 runs to 16 residues. The same sample was also used in a study of T cells of mothers and their children. Per that paper: Mothers and children who were related shared slightly more overlap than unrelated pairs, but not significantly more.

J is TRBJ2-5 and V is TRBV4-2, with TRBD1 matching 8 bases. Matching the DNA end better, TRBJ2-7 makes the J call doubtful. The sequenced sample was blood. This receptor was obtained from a boy aged 5 to 17 in good health. The CDR3 DNA reads TGTGCCAGCAGCCAGAGCTCGACAGGGGCCCCCTACGAGCAGTACTTC. Translation gives CASSQSSTGAPYEQYF.